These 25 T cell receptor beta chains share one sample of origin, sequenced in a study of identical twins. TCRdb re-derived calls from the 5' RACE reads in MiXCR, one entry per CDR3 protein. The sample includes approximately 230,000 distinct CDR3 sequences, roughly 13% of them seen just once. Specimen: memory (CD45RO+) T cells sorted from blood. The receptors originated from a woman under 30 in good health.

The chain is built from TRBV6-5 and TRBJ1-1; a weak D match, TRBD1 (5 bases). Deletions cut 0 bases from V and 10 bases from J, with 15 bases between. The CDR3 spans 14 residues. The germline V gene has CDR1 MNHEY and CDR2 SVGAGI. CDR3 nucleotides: TGTGCCAGCAGTTACTCGGACGGAGGGAGGGGAGCTTTCTTT. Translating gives CASSYSDGGRGAFF.

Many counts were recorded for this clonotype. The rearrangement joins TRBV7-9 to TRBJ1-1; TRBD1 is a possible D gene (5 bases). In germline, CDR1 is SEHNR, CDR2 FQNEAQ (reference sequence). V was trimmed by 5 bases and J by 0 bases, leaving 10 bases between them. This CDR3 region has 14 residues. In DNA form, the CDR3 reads TGTGCCAGCAGCACCGGGGGGTTGAACACTGAAGCTTTCTTT. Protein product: CASSTGGLNTEAFF.

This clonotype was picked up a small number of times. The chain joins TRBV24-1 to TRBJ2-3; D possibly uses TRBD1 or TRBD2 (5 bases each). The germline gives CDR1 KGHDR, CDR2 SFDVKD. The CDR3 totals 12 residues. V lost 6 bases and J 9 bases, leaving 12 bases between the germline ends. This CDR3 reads CATSTGGSTQYF. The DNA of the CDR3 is TGTGCCACCAGTACAGGAGGCAGCACGCAGTATTTT.

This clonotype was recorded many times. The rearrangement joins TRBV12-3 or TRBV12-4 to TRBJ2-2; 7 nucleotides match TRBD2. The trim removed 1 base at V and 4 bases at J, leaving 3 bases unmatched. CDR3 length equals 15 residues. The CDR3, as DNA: TGTGCCAGCAGTTTAGGGGGGAGGGGCACCGGGGAGCTGTTTTTT. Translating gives CASSLGGRGTGELFF.

The CDR3 DNA is TGCGCCAGCAGCCAGGGATGGACCCGCACAGATACGCAGTATTTT. This codes for CASSQGWTRTDTQYF. The rearrangement uses TRBV4-3 and TRBJ2-3; D call uncertain. V dropped 3 bases and J dropped 1 base, with 11 bases sitting between them. Germline values: CDR1 LGHNA, CDR2 YSLEER. This CDR3 contains 15 residues.

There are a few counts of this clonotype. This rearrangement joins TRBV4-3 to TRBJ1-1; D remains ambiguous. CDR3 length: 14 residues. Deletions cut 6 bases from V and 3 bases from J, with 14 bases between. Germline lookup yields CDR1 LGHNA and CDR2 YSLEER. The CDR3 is CASRREGGYTEAFF. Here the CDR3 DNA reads TGCGCCAGCAGGAGGGAGGGTGGGTACACTGAAGCTTTCTTT.

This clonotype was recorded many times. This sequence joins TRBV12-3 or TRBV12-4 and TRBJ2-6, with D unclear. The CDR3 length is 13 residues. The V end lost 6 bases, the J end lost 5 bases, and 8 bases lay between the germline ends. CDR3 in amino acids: CASSFGRANVLTF. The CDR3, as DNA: TGTGCCAGCAGCTTTGGACGGGCCAACGTCCTGACTTTC.

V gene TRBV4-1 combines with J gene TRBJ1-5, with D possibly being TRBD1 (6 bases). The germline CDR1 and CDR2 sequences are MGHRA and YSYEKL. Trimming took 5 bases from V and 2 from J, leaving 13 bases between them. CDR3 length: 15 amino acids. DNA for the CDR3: TGCGCCAGCAGCGAACAGGGAAGGGGCAATCAGCCCCAGCATTTT. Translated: CASSEQGRGNQPQHF.

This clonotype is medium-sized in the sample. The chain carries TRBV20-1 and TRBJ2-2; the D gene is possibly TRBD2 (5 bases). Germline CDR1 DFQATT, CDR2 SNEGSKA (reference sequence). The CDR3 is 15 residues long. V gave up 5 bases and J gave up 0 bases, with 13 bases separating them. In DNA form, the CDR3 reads TGCAGTGCTCCGGCTAGCATGGCGAACACCGGGGAGCTGTTTTTT. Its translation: CSAPASMANTGELFF.

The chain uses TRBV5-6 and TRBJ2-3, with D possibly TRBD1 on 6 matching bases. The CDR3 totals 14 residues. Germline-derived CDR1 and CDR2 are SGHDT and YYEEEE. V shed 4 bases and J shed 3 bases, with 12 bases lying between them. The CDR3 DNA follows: TGTGCCAGCAGCAGAACAGGGATAACAGATACGCAGTATTTT. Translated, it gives CASSRTGITDTQYF.

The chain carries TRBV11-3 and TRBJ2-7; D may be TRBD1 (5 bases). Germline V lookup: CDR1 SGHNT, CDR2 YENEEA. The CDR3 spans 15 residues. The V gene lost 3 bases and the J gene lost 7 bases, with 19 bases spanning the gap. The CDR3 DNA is TGTGCCAGCAGCTTGAATGCCGGGCCCTCAGGGGAGCAGTACTTC. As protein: CASSLNAGPSGEQYF.

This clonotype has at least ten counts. The CDR3 DNA follows: TGTGCCAGCAGATTAAGAATGAACACTGAAGCTTTCTTT. Protein: CASRLRMNTEAFF. The chain employs TRBV7-2 and TRBJ1-1, with D hard to call. In germline, CDR1 is SGHTA, CDR2 FQGNSA. CDR3 size: 13 residues. V shed 6 bases and J shed 0 bases, with 8 bases lying between them.

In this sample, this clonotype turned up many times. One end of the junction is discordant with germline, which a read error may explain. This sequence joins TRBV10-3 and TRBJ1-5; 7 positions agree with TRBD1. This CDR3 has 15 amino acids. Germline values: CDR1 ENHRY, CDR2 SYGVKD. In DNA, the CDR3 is TGTGCCATCAGCGAGTCGACAGGGAACGGTCAGCCCCAGCATTTT. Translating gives CAISESTGNGQPQHF.

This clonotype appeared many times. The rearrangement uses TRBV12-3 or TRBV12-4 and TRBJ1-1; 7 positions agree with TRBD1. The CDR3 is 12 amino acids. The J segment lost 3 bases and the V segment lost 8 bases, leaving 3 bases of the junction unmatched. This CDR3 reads CASQGEYTEAFF. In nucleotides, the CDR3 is TGTGCCAGCCAGGGGGAATACACTGAAGCTTTCTTT.

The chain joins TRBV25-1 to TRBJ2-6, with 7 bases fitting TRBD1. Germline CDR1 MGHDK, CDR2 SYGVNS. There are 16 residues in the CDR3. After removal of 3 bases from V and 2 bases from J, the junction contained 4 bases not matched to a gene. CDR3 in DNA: TGTGCCAGCAGTGACCGCGACAGGGCTGGGGCCAACGTCCTGACTTTC. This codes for CASSDRDRAGANVLTF.

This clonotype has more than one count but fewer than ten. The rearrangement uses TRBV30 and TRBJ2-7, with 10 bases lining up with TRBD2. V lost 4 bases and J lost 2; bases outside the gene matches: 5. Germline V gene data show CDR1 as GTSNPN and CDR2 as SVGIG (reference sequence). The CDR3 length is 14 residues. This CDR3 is CAWKGLAETYEQYF. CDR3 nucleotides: TGTGCCTGGAAAGGACTAGCGGAAACCTACGAGCAGTACTTC.

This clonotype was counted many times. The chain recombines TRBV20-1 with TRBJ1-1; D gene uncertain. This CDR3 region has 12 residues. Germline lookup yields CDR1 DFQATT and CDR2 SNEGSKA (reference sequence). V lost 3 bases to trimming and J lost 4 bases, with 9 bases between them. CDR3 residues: CSASLGFTEAFF. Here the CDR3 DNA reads TGCAGTGCTAGTCTGGGTTTCACTGAAGCTTTCTTT.

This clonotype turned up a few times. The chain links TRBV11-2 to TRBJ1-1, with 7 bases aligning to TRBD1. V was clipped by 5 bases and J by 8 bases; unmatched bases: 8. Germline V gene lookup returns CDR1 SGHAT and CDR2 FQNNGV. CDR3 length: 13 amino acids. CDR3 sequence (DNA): TGTGCCAGCAGCCCCTACCGGGACAGCGAAGCTTTCTTT. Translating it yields CASSPYRDSEAFF.

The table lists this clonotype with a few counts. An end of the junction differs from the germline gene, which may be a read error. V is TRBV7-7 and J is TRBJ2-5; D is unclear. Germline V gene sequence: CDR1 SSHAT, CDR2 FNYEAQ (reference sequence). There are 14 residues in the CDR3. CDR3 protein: CASSQIASTGTQYF. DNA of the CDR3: TGTGCTAGCAGTCAAATAGCATCGACGGGGACCCAGTACTTC.

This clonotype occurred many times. CDR3 region: CASSTPGLAGGGHNEQFF. The DNA of the CDR3 is TGTGCCAGCAGCACCCCGGGACTAGCGGGAGGAGGCCACAATGAGCAGTTCTTC. This sequence joins TRBV11-2 and TRBJ2-1; 15 bases agree with TRBD2. With V trimmed by 5 bases and J by 5 bases, 10 bases remained unmatched. CDR3 size: 18 residues. Germline V gene lookup returns CDR1 SGHAT and CDR2 FQNNGV.

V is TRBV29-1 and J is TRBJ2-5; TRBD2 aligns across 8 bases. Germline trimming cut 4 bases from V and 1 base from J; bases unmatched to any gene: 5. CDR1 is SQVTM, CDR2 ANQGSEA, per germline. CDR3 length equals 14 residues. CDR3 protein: CSVGAGGLQETQYF. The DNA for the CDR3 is TGCAGCGTTGGGGCGGGGGGCCTCCAAGAGACCCAGTACTTC.

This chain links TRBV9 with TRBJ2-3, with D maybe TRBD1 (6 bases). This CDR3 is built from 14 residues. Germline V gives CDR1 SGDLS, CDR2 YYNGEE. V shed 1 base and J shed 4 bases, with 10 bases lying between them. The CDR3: CASSVMGAPDTQYF. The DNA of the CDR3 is TGTGCCAGCAGCGTAATGGGGGCCCCAGATACGCAGTATTTT. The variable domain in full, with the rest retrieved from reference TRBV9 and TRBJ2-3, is DSGVTQTPKHLITATGQRVTLRCSPRSGDLSVYWYQQSLDQGLQFLIQYYNGEERAKGNILERFSAQQFPDLHSELNLSSLELGDSALYFCASSVMGAPDTQYFGPGTRLTVL.

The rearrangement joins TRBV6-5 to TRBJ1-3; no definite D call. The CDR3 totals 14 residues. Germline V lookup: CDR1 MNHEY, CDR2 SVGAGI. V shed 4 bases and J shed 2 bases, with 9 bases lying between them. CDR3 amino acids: CASSSGEAGNTIYF. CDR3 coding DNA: TGTGCCAGCAGTTCCGGGGAGGCTGGAAACACCATATATTTT.

CDR3 sequence reads: CSVRQGAEGYTF. DNA for the CDR3: TGCAGCGTCCGACAGGGGGCGGAAGGCTACACCTTC. The chain uses TRBV29-1 and TRBJ1-2; 10 bases agree with TRBD1. Trimming took 6 bases from V and 8 from J; bases not matched to a gene: 6. This CDR3 is built from 12 residues. The V gene's germline CDR1 is SQVTM and CDR2 ANQGSEA.

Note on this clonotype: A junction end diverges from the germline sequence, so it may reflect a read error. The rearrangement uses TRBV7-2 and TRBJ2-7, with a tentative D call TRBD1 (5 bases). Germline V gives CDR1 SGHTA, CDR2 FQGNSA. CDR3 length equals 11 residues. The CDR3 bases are TGTGCCAGCAGCCTAACAGGCATCCCAGACTTC. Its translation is CASSLTGIPDF.